This T cell receptor beta chain is from a study of T cells after yellow fever vaccination. Findings and caveats of the study: CD4 and CD8 compartments shared a small share of clonotypes.

The length of the CDR3 is 15 residues. V lost 1 base and J lost 0, with 7 bases in between. CDR1 and CDR2 (germline): MNHNS, SASEGT. One entry per CDR3 protein, called by TCRdb with MiXCR from the 5' RACE reads. There are tens of thousands of distinct CDR3 sequences in the sample; about 6.6% occur only once, and roughly 22% lies in the top ten. This clonotype occurred many times. The clonotype comes from a man aged 18 to 30 who received the YFV17D yellow fever vaccine. The sequencing used PBMCs, either bulk or a sorted T-cell subset (CD4+, CD8+, memory, or dextramer-sorted; not recorded which), collected on the day of the first yellow fever vaccination. This chain connects TRBV6-1 to TRBJ1-5; D remains ambiguous. The CDR3 region is CASSEGGYSNQPQHF. The CDR3 region has the DNA TGTGCCAGCAGTGAAGGAGGGTATAGCAATCAGCCCCAGCATTTT.